The clone carrying this TCR beta chain has just a few counts. Its specificity is unknown. The sample's time point: patch test 3, about 24 weeks after DPC sensitization. Treatment in this sample: therapeutic diphenylcyclopropenone sensitization with weekly scalp DPC. From whole blood left unfractionated, total RNA was extracted. This record belongs to a study of human T cells and chemical hapten exposure. Across the study: The cohort included alopecia areata under or over 50% scalp, totalis and universalis.

CDR1 is MNHEY and CDR2 is SVGEGT in the germline V gene. This CDR3 contains 13 residues. Deletions cut 8 bases from V and 12 bases from J, with 20 bases between. Findings and limits, study-wide: Following DPC sensitization, TCRs present above 1 in 1000 frequency showed no change. Expanded TCRs clustered into significantly more large CDR3 similarity groups than controls, the analysis revealed.

Using its own MiXCR run on the RACE reads, TCRdb lists one record per CDR3 protein. This sample has more than 150,000 distinct CDR3 sequences, with about 25% found just once. This sequence joins TRBV6-2 or TRBV6-3 and TRBJ2-1; possibly TRBD2 for D (6 bases). The receptor comes from a woman aged 40 to 50 with alopecia areata. Some clones in this sample may be carry-over from other donors' samples. The source material was whole blood, sampled in connection with sensitization to the hapten diphenylcyclopropenone (DPC). For the CDR3, the DNA is TGTGCCAGCCGGAGGGCCCCCGGGGGTGGGCAGTTCTTC. It encodes CASRRAPGGGQFF.